The source of this T cell receptor beta chain is a study of blood T cells in healthy people across ages. Study-level results: Per million T cells, the diversity of TCR beta decreased roughly linearly as age advanced. Unsorted PBMC input precluded a conclusive naive versus antigen-experienced comparison.

Note on this clonotype: What it binds is not known. A junction boundary mismatches the germline segment, possibly from a read error.

This CDR3 comprises 14 residues. CDR1 and CDR2 (germline): SGHRS, YFSETQ. Together with a sample-barcoded 5' primer, a J-beta primer mix was included in a second PCR lasting roughly 6 to 12 cycles. TCRdb independently ran MiXCR on the 5' RACE reads; one entry per CDR3 protein. The profile covers 550,000 to 750,000 distinct CDR3 sequences, with roughly 21% appearing a single time and roughly 3.9% taken by the ten largest. This receptor was identified in a man between 70 and 80 years old in good health. The sample consisted of blood. The chain is built from TRBV5-1 and TRBJ2-5; possible D gene TRBD2, 6 bases. CDR3 sequence: CASSLSEGQETQYF. For the CDR3, the DNA is TGCGCCAGCAGCTTGTCGGAGGGTCAAGAGACCCAGTATTTC.